Below are 28 T cell receptor beta chains sequenced from a single sample in a study of T-cell reconstitution after alpha-beta-depleted transplantation in children. Unique molecular identifiers were used in preparing the TCRbeta library. One entry per CDR3 protein results from TCRdb running MiXCR on the PCR reads. The data show about 640,000 distinct CDR3 sequences, 16% seen once. The specimen comprised PBMCs from the stem cell graft donor, sampled from the stem cell graft. The receptors were sampled from a human donor who donated a stem cell graft to a child with acute myeloid leukemia.

This chain uses TRBV7-2 with TRBJ2-3; D remains unclear. Germline V lookup: CDR1 SGHTA, CDR2 FQGNSA. The CDR3 consists of 15 residues. V lost 3 bases and J 2 bases, leaving 12 bases between the germline ends. CDR3 DNA sequence: TGTGCCAGCAGCTTGGAAAGACGGTACACAGATACGCAGTATTTT. Residues: CASSLERRYTDTQYF.

This clonotype occurred many times. The chain's CDR3 is CASSSGLAEINEQFF. The CDR3 nucleotides are TGCGCCAGCAGCTCTGGACTAGCGGAGATCAATGAGCAGTTCTTC. This chain connects TRBV5-1 to TRBJ2-1, with 10 nucleotides matching TRBD2. This CDR3 is 15 amino acids long. V was pared by 3 bases and J by 6 bases, with 6 bases of the junction left unmatched. Germline CDR1 SGHRS, CDR2 YFSETQ. The variable domain in full, completed from reference TRBV5-1 and TRBJ2-1, reads KAGVTQTPRYLIKTRGQQVTLSCSPISGHRSVSWYQQTPGQGLQFLFEYFSETQRNKGNFPGRFSGRQFSNSRSEMNVSTLELGDSALYLCASSSGLAEINEQFFGPGTRLTVL.

The chain couples TRBV10-3 to TRBJ2-5, with a tentative D call TRBD2 (6 bases). The V gene's germline CDR1 is ENHRY and CDR2 SYGVKD. The CDR3 is 13 residues long. The V end was cut by 8 bases, the J end by 5 bases, with 15 bases between. The CDR3: CAISRDPQETQYF. CDR3 DNA sequence: TGTGCCATCTCGCGGGATCCTCAGGAGACCCAGTACTTC.

The chain links TRBV5-1 to TRBJ1-4, with TRBD1 matching 7 bases. The CDR3 spans 16 residues. Germline loops: CDR1 SGHRS, CDR2 YFSETQ. V lost 2 bases and J lost 2; bases outside the gene matches: 6. As DNA, the CDR3 is TGCGCCAGCAGCTTCCAGGGGGATAAGACTAATGAAAAACTGTTTTTT. Translation gives CASSFQGDKTNEKLFF.

The V call is TRBV6-2 or TRBV6-3, the J call TRBJ2-7; 9 nucleotides line up with TRBD1. This CDR3 has 14 residues. Per the germline V gene, CDR1 is MNHEY and CDR2 is SVGEGT. Trimming at V came to 6 bases and at J to 2 bases, leaving 5 bases not matched to a gene. CDR3 DNA: TGTGCCAGCAGACGACAGGGGGTTACCTACGAGCAGTACGTC. It is translated as CASRRQGVTYEQYV.

This chain links TRBV20-1 with TRBJ2-3; possibly TRBD1 for D (6 bases). CDR3 length equals 17 residues. The V gene lost 1 base and the J gene lost 3 bases, with 20 bases spanning the gap. Looked up from germline, CDR1 is DFQATT and CDR2 is SNEGSKA (reference sequence). The CDR3 nucleotides are TGCAGTGCTAGAGCGGCCTACAGGGAAGAGGGAACAGATACGCAGTATTTT. Translating it yields CSARAAYREEGTDTQYF.

Many counts were recorded for this clonotype. The gene calls are TRBV29-1 and TRBJ1-2; a weak D match, TRBD1 (6 bases). CDR1 and CDR2 (germline): SQVTM, ANQGSEA. This CDR3 spans 14 amino acids. Trimming left V 6 bases short and J 2 bases short, with 16 bases between. The CDR3 region has the DNA TGCAGCGTCTCAATGACAGGAACGAACTATGGCTACACCTTC. Translation: CSVSMTGTNYGYTF. The variable domain in full, with the rest retrieved from reference TRBV29-1 and TRBJ1-2, is SAVISQKPSRDICQRGTSLTIQCQVDSQVTMMFWYRQQPGQSLTLIATANQGSEATYESGFVIDKFPISRPNLTFSTLTVSNMSPEDSSIYLCSVSMTGTNYGYTFGSGTRLTVV.

This clonotype was seen a handful of times. The chain carries TRBV12-3 or TRBV12-4 and TRBJ1-1; TRBD1 matches at 8 bases. CDR3 size: 14 residues. V lost 6 bases and J lost 8; bases outside the gene matches: 11. In nucleotides, the CDR3 is TGTGCCAGCAGCTGGCTGCCAGGGGGCTCCGAAGCTTTCTTT. Translation gives CASSWLPGGSEAFF.

This clonotype was detected only a few times. Here the CDR3 DNA reads TGTGCCACCAGCAAACGGGACACCGCCACCTACAATGAGCAGTTCTTC. Translated, it gives CATSKRDTATYNEQFF. The V call is TRBV15, the J call TRBJ2-1, with D tentatively TRBD1 (6 bases). V shed 4 bases and J shed 2 bases, with 15 bases lying between them. The germline gives CDR1 LNHNV, CDR2 YYDKDF (reference sequence). This CDR3 is built from 16 residues.

V is TRBV10-3 and J is TRBJ2-3; 12 bases agree with TRBD1. Germline CDR1 and CDR2: ENHRY and SYGVKD. The junction had 2 bases not matched to a gene; V was cut back by 0 bases and J by 4 bases. The CDR3 covers 16 residues. The CDR3 DNA sequence: TGTGCCATCAGTGAGTCGGGACAGGGGGCGTCAGATACGCAGTATTTT. This gives the protein CAISESGQGASDTQYF.

This chain joins TRBV20-1 and TRBJ2-2; no firm D call. The CDR3 contains 13 residues. V was cut by 4 bases and J by 0 bases, with 6 bases left in between. Germline V gives CDR1 DFQATT, CDR2 SNEGSKA (reference sequence). The CDR3 is CSATRPNTGELFF. CDR3 in DNA: TGCAGTGCTACCCGACCGAACACCGGGGAGCTGTTTTTT.

This clonotype was recorded a few times. The chain links TRBV12-3 or TRBV12-4 to TRBJ2-3; 10 bases fit TRBD2. Trimming at V came to 4 bases and at J to 2 bases, leaving 9 bases not matched to a gene. The CDR3 extends over 17 amino acids. The CDR3 nucleotides read TGTGCCAGCAGTTCTCGCCTAGCGGGGGTCACCACAGATACGCAGTATTTT. Amino acid sequence: CASSSRLAGVTTDTQYF.

V usage is TRBV7-9 and J usage is TRBJ2-3; tentatively, D is TRBD1 or TRBD2 (5 bases each). There are 16 residues in the CDR3. V was cut by 6 bases and J by 2 bases, with 18 bases left in between. Looked up from germline, CDR1 is SEHNR and CDR2 is FQNEAQ (reference sequence). CDR3 protein: CASSTGTSGPTDTQYF. The CDR3 DNA reads as TGTGCCAGCAGTACCGGGACCTCGGGGCCCACAGATACGCAGTATTTT. Drawing the rest from reference TRBV7-9 and TRBJ2-3, the complete variable domain is DTGVSQNPRHKITKRGQNVTFRCDPISEHNRLYWYRQTLGQGPEFLTYFQNEAQLEKSRLLSDRFSAERPKGSFSTLEIQRTEQGDSAMYLCASSTGTSGPTDTQYFGPGTRLTVL.

The genes are TRBV27 and TRBJ2-2; D possibly corresponds to TRBD1 (6 bases). This CDR3 has 12 residues. CDR1 is MNHEY and CDR2 is SMNVEV in the germline V gene (reference sequence). The V end lost 6 bases, the J end lost 4 bases, and 6 bases lay between the germline ends. Here the CDR3 DNA reads TGTGCCAGCAGGGGGGCCACCGGGGAGCTGTTTTTT. Translating it yields CASRGATGELFF.

This clonotype was detected ten times or more. J is TRBJ2-3 and V is TRBV6-1; perhaps TRBD1 as D (5 bases). CDR3 length: 13 amino acids. Trimming removed 6 bases at V and 5 bases at J, with 12 bases between. The germline gives CDR1 MNHNS, CDR2 SASEGT. The CDR3, as DNA: TGTGCCAGCAGAGACCTGCAGGGAGATACGCAGTATTTT. Its protein is CASRDLQGDTQYF.

This clonotype was seen at least ten times. The rearrangement joins TRBV11-2 to TRBJ2-7; 7 bases match TRBD1. Germline V gene lookup returns CDR1 SGHAT and CDR2 FQNNGV. The CDR3 runs to 14 residues. The trim removed 5 bases at V and 2 bases at J, leaving 6 bases unmatched. The CDR3 coding sequence is TGTGCCAGCAGCCTAAACAGGGGAGCCTACGAGCAGTACGTC. This gives the protein CASSLNRGAYEQYV.

This clonotype was counted many times. In DNA, the CDR3 is TGTGCCAGCAGCCAGGGCAGAGAACAGTACTTC. This gives the protein CASSQGREQYF. The chain is built from TRBV7-2 and TRBJ2-7; a possible D gene is TRBD1 (5 bases). The V and J ends lost 5 bases and 10 bases respectively, with 12 bases between them. The CDR3 loop spans 11 amino acids. In germline, CDR1 is SGHTA, CDR2 FQGNSA.

This clonotype was recorded many times. The chain joins TRBV5-1 to TRBJ1-4, with D maybe TRBD1 (5 bases). CDR3 length: 14 residues. Germline lookup yields CDR1 SGHRS and CDR2 YFSETQ. Trimming left V 6 bases short and J 0 bases short, with 9 bases between. DNA for the CDR3: TGCGCCAGCAAACAGGATACAACTAATGAAAAACTGTTTTTT. This sequence encodes CASKQDTTNEKLFF.

The J gene is TRBJ2-1, the V gene TRBV7-9; D remains ambiguous. V was cut by 1 base and J by 9 bases, with 13 bases left in between. This CDR3 comprises 14 residues. Per the germline V gene, CDR1 is SEHNR and CDR2 is FQNEAQ (reference sequence). The CDR3 is CASSLEPADGEQFF. The CDR3 nucleotides are TGTGCCAGCAGCTTAGAACCTGCAGACGGTGAGCAGTTCTTC.

In DNA, the CDR3 is TGTGCCAGCAGCGGGGGGGCTGAAGCTTTCTTT. This codes for CASSGGAEAFF. The V and J genes are TRBV2 and TRBJ1-1; D may be TRBD1 (5 bases). Germline lookup yields CDR1 SNHLY and CDR2 FYNNEI. V was clipped by 6 bases and J by 6 bases, with 8 bases between them. The CDR3 is made up of 11 amino acids.

The chain is built from TRBV15 and TRBJ2-1; 7 bases match TRBD1. Germline-derived CDR1 and CDR2 are LNHNV and YYDKDF (reference sequence). This CDR3 is 14 amino acids long. The V gene end was trimmed by 3 bases and the J gene end by 3 bases; junction bases not matched to a gene: 2. The CDR3 coding sequence is TGTGCCACCAGCAGGGGGGACAGCTACAATGAGCAGTTCTTC. Its translation: CATSRGDSYNEQFF. Full variable domain (remainder filled in from reference TRBV15 and TRBJ2-1): DAMVIQNPRYQVTQFGKPVTLSCSQTLNHNVMYWYQQKSSQAPKLLFHYYDKDFNNEADTPDNFQSRRPNTSFCFLDIRSPGLGDTAMYLCATSRGDSYNEQFFGPGTRLTVL.

The chain carries TRBV7-9 and TRBJ1-6; D remains unclear. Germline V gene lookup returns CDR1 SEHNR and CDR2 FQNEAQ (reference sequence). V was cut by 1 base and J by 10 bases, with 11 bases left in between. CDR3 length: 14 amino acids. The CDR3 region is CASSLVFIGSPLHF. The CDR3 bases are TGTGCCAGCAGCTTAGTTTTCATTGGGTCACCCCTCCACTTT.

The J gene is TRBJ1-2, the V gene TRBV25-1, with 7 bases identical to TRBD1. The CDR3 contains 13 residues. The junction had 10 bases not matched to a gene; V was cut back by 10 bases and J by 5 bases. In germline, CDR1 is MGHDK, CDR2 SYGVNS. The CDR3 reads CATFSEQGYGYTF. The DNA of the CDR3 is TGTGCCACCTTTTCTGAACAGGGGTATGGCTACACCTTC.

This clonotype was counted many times. V gene TRBV29-1 combines with J gene TRBJ2-3; the match to TRBD1 covers 10 bases. Germline assignment: CDR1 SQVTM and CDR2 ANQGSEA. V shed 5 bases, J shed 4 bases, and the junction held 6 bases outside the gene matches. The CDR3 length is 14 residues. The CDR3 DNA follows: TGCAGCGTTTGGACAGGGGGATCGTCAGATACGCAGTATTTT. This gives the protein CSVWTGGSSDTQYF.

This clonotype came up a few times. This chain connects TRBV2 to TRBJ2-7; TRBD2 matches 7 bases. Germline CDR1 reads SNHLY; CDR2 reads FYNNEI. The V and J ends lost 4 bases and 7 bases, in that order; junction bases with no gene match: 10. The CDR3 runs to 14 residues. CDR3 amino acids: CASSAGLGYDEQYV. The CDR3 DNA sequence: TGTGCCAGCAGTGCTGGACTAGGGTACGATGAGCAGTACGTC.

With respect to this clonotype: It may be a read error: a sequence one base away is much more abundant. V usage is TRBV20-1 and J usage is TRBJ1-5, with D perhaps matching TRBD1 (6 bases). The CDR3 length is 15 residues. Trimming took 4 bases from V and 4 from J, leaving 17 bases between them. Germline V gives CDR1 DFQATT, CDR2 SNEGSKA (reference sequence). The CDR3 nucleotides are TGCAGTGCTAAGGTCGACAGGTTGGGGAATCAGCCCCAGCATTTT. Translating gives CSAKVDRLGNQPQHF.

The chain carries TRBV11-2 and TRBJ2-1; D could derive from TRBD1 or TRBD2 (5 bases each). The germline V gene has CDR1 SGHAT and CDR2 FQNNGV. This CDR3 has 16 amino acids. Trimming cost V 1 base and J 0 bases, with 10 bases left between them. CDR3 nucleotide sequence: TGTGCCAGCAGCTTAGTGACAGCGGCCTCCTACAATGAGCAGTTCTTC. It translates to CASSLVTAASYNEQFF.

The chain has TRBV7-2 and TRBJ2-3; D is undetermined. Trimming removed 5 bases from V and 3 bases from J, with 18 bases in between. This CDR3 comprises 16 residues. CDR1 and CDR2 (germline): SGHTA, FQGNSA. CDR3 protein: CASSLGVLSVTDTQYF. In DNA, the CDR3 is TGTGCCAGCAGCCTGGGCGTGTTGAGCGTGACAGATACGCAGTATTTT.